Following are 27 T cell receptor beta chains from one sample sequenced in a study of shared clonotypes between healthy human individuals. Libraries were prepared by immunoSEQ multiplex PCR; TCRdb keeps only in-frame clonotypes and omits some of them. The sample shows around 500,000 clones, 70% to 85% of them seen only once. Sample: PBMCs. Every receptor here comes from a woman between 40 and 50 years old in good health. Some clones in this sample may be carry-over from other donors' samples.

V and J are TRBV2 and TRBJ2-5; a possible D gene is TRBD2 (5 bases). CDR1 and CDR2 from the germline V gene are SNHLY and FYNNEI. V was trimmed by 6 bases and J by 9 bases, leaving 14 bases between them. This CDR3 spans 12 amino acids. CDR3 residues: CASSGRVRAQYF. The CDR3 DNA is TGTGCCAGCAGCGGACGCGTGAGGGCCCAGTACTTC.

The chain employs TRBV7-9 and TRBJ2-5; tentative D call: TRBD2 (5 bases). Per the germline V gene, CDR1 is SEHNR and CDR2 is FQNEAQ (reference sequence). Deletions cut 1 base from V and 3 bases from J, with 15 bases between. This CDR3 is built from 16 residues. The CDR3 protein is CASSLGPREGKETQYF. CDR3 nucleotide sequence: TGTGCCAGCAGCTTAGGCCCCCGAGAGGGAAAAGAGACCCAGTACTTC.

A few counts support this clone. V usage is TRBV4-1 and J usage is TRBJ2-5; 7 bases map to TRBD1. The CDR3 extends over 15 amino acids. Germline lookup yields CDR1 MGHRA and CDR2 YSYEKL. The J segment lost 5 bases and the V segment lost 2 bases, leaving 8 bases of the junction unmatched. The CDR3 protein is CASSQQTGTRETQYF. CDR3 DNA: TGCGCCAGCAGCCAACAGACAGGGACCAGGGAGACCCAGTACTTC.

The chain links TRBV11-2 to TRBJ2-7; 8 bases are a match to TRBD1. From germline, CDR1 is SGHAT and CDR2 FQNNGV. The CDR3 loop spans 14 amino acids. The J segment lost 2 bases and the V segment lost 6 bases, leaving 6 bases of the junction unmatched. In DNA form, the CDR3 reads TGTGCCAGCAGTTTCGGGACAGGAACCTACGAGCAGTACTTC. Protein product: CASSFGTGTYEQYF.

This sequence joins TRBV19 and TRBJ1-1, with D maybe TRBD1 (6 bases). Trimming removed 0 bases at V and 1 base at J, with 9 bases between. Germline CDR1 reads LNHDA; CDR2 reads SQIVND (reference sequence). This CDR3 has 15 residues. The chain's CDR3 is CASSIDRRGNTEAFF. CDR3 DNA sequence: TGTGCCAGTAGTATAGATCGCAGGGGGAACACTGAAGCTTTCTTT. The full variable domain, with the rest looked up from reference TRBV19 and TRBJ1-1, is DGGITQSPKYLFRKEGQNVTLSCEQNLNHDAMYWYRQDPGQGLRLIYYSQIVNDFQKGDIAEGYSVSREKKESFPLTVTSAQKNPTAFYLCASSIDRRGNTEAFFGQGTRLTVV.

The rearrangement links TRBV19 to TRBJ2-2; 7 nucleotides match TRBD2. The CDR3 has 15 amino acids. Germline V gene lookup returns CDR1 LNHDA and CDR2 SQIVND (reference sequence). After removal of 8 bases from V and 4 bases from J, the junction contained 10 bases not matched to a gene. CDR3 sequence (DNA): TGTGCCAGTCGCGGGCTAGCGGTACTCACCGGGGAGCTGTTTTTT. As protein: CASRGLAVLTGELFF.

The rearrangement uses TRBV7-9 and TRBJ1-1; D ambiguous. Trimming cost V 3 bases and J 6 bases, with 8 bases left between them. The germline V gene encodes CDR1 SEHNR and CDR2 FQNEAQ (reference sequence). The CDR3 consists of 12 residues. The CDR3 is CASSFGQAEAFF. The CDR3 DNA sequence: TGTGCCAGCAGCTTCGGGCAGGCTGAAGCTTTCTTT.

This sequence joins TRBV7-8 and TRBJ2-6; D possibly corresponds to TRBD2 (6 bases). The CDR3 length is 16 residues. CDR1 SGHVS and CDR2 FQNEAQ come from the germline V gene. The V gene lost 1 base and the J gene lost 3 bases, with 10 bases spanning the gap. The CDR3 nucleotides are TGTGCCAGCAGCTTAGTGGGGGGTTTTGGGGCCAACGTCCTGACTTTC. Translated: CASSLVGGFGANVLTF.

V gene TRBV5-6 combines with J gene TRBJ1-1; 11 bases are a match to TRBD1. The trim removed 3 bases at V and 1 base at J, leaving 2 bases unmatched. Germline CDR1 is SGHDT and CDR2 is YYEEEE. The CDR3 has 15 amino acids. CDR3 region: CASSWGTGGNTEAFF. The CDR3 nucleotides are TGTGCCAGCAGCTGGGGGACAGGGGGGAACACTGAAGCTTTCTTT.

This clone has a single count. This chain uses TRBV4-2 with TRBJ2-2, with 7 bases identical to TRBD2. The V segment lost 5 bases and the J segment 4 bases; nucleotides outside the gene matches: 13. The germline V gene encodes CDR1 LGHNA and CDR2 YNFKEQ. The CDR3 loop spans 17 amino acids. The CDR3 reads CASSSRTSSAGTGELFF. In DNA, the CDR3 is TGTGCCAGCAGCTCGAGGACTAGTTCGGCAGGCACCGGGGAGCTGTTTTTT.

The chain uses TRBV7-9 and TRBJ2-5; D not resolved. The germline V gene has CDR1 SEHNR and CDR2 FQNEAQ (reference sequence). The CDR3 sequence is 13 residues long. V was cut by 5 bases and J by 5 bases, with 12 bases left in between. CDR3 protein: CASSSYSEETQYF. The DNA of the CDR3 is TGTGCCAGCAGCAGTTACTCAGAGGAGACCCAGTACTTC.

The chain couples TRBV25-1 to TRBJ2-1; D is undetermined. Germline V gene data show CDR1 as MGHDK and CDR2 as SYGVNS. Trimming removed 4 bases at V and 15 bases at J, with 13 bases between. This CDR3 is built from 11 residues. The CDR3 sequence is CASSVGLERFF. CDR3 nucleotide sequence: TGTGCCAGCAGTGTCGGCCTTGAACGGTTCTTC.

This rearrangement joins TRBV7-3 to TRBJ2-2; 13 nucleotides align to TRBD2. The V segment lost 6 bases and the J segment 4 bases; nucleotides outside the gene matches: 5. CDR3 length: 16 residues. Germline values: CDR1 SGHTA, CDR2 FQGTGA. CDR3 sequence: CASSPRTSGGTGELFF. As DNA, the CDR3 is TGTGCCAGCAGTCCTCGGACTAGCGGGGGCACCGGGGAGCTGTTTTTT.

CDR3 residues: CASRSPADTQYF. The CDR3 DNA sequence: TGTGCCAGCAGGAGCCCGGCGGATACGCAGTATTTT. V and J are TRBV25-1 and TRBJ2-3, with unresolved D. CDR1 is MGHDK and CDR2 is SYGVNS in the germline V gene. This CDR3 region has 12 residues. Trimming took 6 bases from V and 6 from J, leaving 10 bases between them.

The chain is built from TRBV28 and TRBJ2-7; TRBD1 matches 11 bases. Germline CDR1 MDHEN, CDR2 SYDVKM. This CDR3 spans 15 amino acids. V was pared by 5 bases and J by 2 bases, with 5 bases of the junction left unmatched. The CDR3 region has the DNA TGTGCCAGCAGTGTCACGGGACAGGGGGCCTACGAGCAGTACTTC. It translates to CASSVTGQGAYEQYF.

In nucleotides, the CDR3 is TGTGCCAGCAACCTCCCGTACCAAGAGACCCAGTACTTC. It is translated as CASNLPYQETQYF. The rearrangement joins TRBV11-2 to TRBJ2-5; D not certain. The CDR3 is 13 residues long. Germline V gene data show CDR1 as SGHAT and CDR2 as FQNNGV. The V gene lost 7 bases and the J gene lost 0 bases, with 9 bases spanning the gap.

V gene TRBV7-9 combines with J gene TRBJ2-7; tentative D call: TRBD1 (6 bases). Germline V CDR1 and CDR2: SEHNR, FQNEAQ (reference sequence). The CDR3 extends over 13 amino acids. Trimming left V 3 bases short and J 2 bases short, with 8 bases between. CDR3 sequence: CASSFSGAYEQYF. The CDR3 region has the DNA TGTGCCAGCAGCTTCTCAGGGGCCTACGAGCAGTACTTC. Complete variable domain (other parts from reference TRBV7-9 and TRBJ2-7): DTGVSQNPRHKITKRGQNVTFRCDPISEHNRLYWYRQTLGQGPEFLTYFQNEAQLEKSRLLSDRFSAERPKGSFSTLEIQRTEQGDSAMYLCASSFSGAYEQYFGPGTRLTVT.

The J gene is TRBJ2-1, the V gene TRBV5-1, with D uncertain. The V gene lost 0 bases and the J gene lost 8 bases, with 12 bases spanning the gap. Looked up from germline, CDR1 is SGHRS and CDR2 is YFSETQ. CDR3 length: 14 amino acids. The CDR3 DNA sequence: TGCGCCAGCAGCTTGGTCATCAGTCGTTATGAGCAGTTCTTC. It specifies CASSLVISRYEQFF.

The V call is TRBV4-1, the J call TRBJ2-7; the D gene is possibly TRBD2 (6 bases). This CDR3 is built from 14 residues. Germline loops: CDR1 MGHRA, CDR2 YSYEKL. Trimming stripped 5 bases from V and 7 bases from J, with 18 bases between. This CDR3 reads CASSLVAVPGEQYF. In DNA form, the CDR3 reads TGCGCCAGCAGCTTAGTAGCGGTCCCCGGGGAGCAGTACTTC.

The chain has TRBV18 and TRBJ1-5, with a possible D match to TRBD1 (5 bases). CDR3 length equals 13 residues. Germline CDR1 reads KGHSH; CDR2 reads LQKENI. V was trimmed by 4 bases and J by 4 bases, leaving 8 bases between them. CDR3 coding DNA: TGTGCCAGCTCACTTGACAGTAATCAGCCCCAGCATTTT. This codes for CASSLDSNQPQHF.

This clone appeared once. This chain links TRBV7-9 with TRBJ2-7; possibly TRBD2 for D (6 bases). CDR1 is SEHNR, CDR2 FQNEAQ, per germline (reference sequence). CDR3 length: 13 amino acids. The ends were cut back, 7 bases at V and 6 bases at J, with 16 bases in the middle. CDR3 in amino acids: CASTLWTGGEQYF. The CDR3 DNA follows: TGTGCCAGCACCCTCTGGACCGGGGGCGAGCAGTACTTC.

In this sample, this clone turned up once. V is TRBV19 and J is TRBJ2-2; the D is unclear. This CDR3 has 17 residues. Germline V gene sequence: CDR1 LNHDA, CDR2 SQIVND (reference sequence). Between the trimmed V and J ends, which lost 6 bases and 1 base, there was a span of 18 bases. The CDR3 nucleotides read TGTGCCAGTAGCCGCTATGGACCGACCGAGAACACCGGGGAGCTGTTTTTT. This gives the protein CASSRYGPTENTGELFF.

The V gene is TRBV5-1, the J gene TRBJ2-5; 12 bases match TRBD2. V shed 4 bases, J shed 2 bases, and the junction held 6 bases outside the gene matches. The CDR3 sequence is 16 residues long. Germline V CDR1 and CDR2: SGHRS, YFSETQ. The DNA of the CDR3 is TGCGCCAGCAGCATGACTAGCGGGAGTGGGCAAGAGACCCAGTACTTC. This encodes CASSMTSGSGQETQYF.

This chain connects TRBV27 to TRBJ2-7, with D uncertain. The germline V gene encodes CDR1 MNHEY and CDR2 SMNVEV (reference sequence). Trimming removed 4 bases at V and 3 bases at J, with 10 bases between. The CDR3 has 13 amino acids. The CDR3 nucleotides are TGTGCCAGCAGTTATCGGATATACTACGAGCAGTACTTC. Encoded protein: CASSYRIYYEQYF.

The CDR3 region has the DNA TGTGCCAGCAGCAAAGAGCTGACTAGAGGGAACGATGAGCAGTTCTTC. It translates to CASSKELTRGNDEQFF. The chain uses TRBV21-1 and TRBJ2-1; whether TRBD2, the table's D call, matches the DNA was not checked. TRBV21-1 counts as a pseudogene. The CDR3 is 16 amino acids.

The gene calls are TRBV5-1 and TRBJ1-1; D uncertain. This CDR3 comprises 17 residues. The germline gives CDR1 SGHRS, CDR2 YFSETQ. Trimming cost V 0 bases and J 0 bases, with 15 bases left between them. CDR3 in DNA: TGCGCCAGCAGCTTGGTATTGGCCGAGACCTTGAACACTGAAGCTTTCTTT. This codes for CASSLVLAETLNTEAFF. The full variable domain, with the rest looked up from reference TRBV5-1 and TRBJ1-1, is KAGVTQTPRYLIKTRGQQVTLSCSPISGHRSVSWYQQTPGQGLQFLFEYFSETQRNKGNFPGRFSGRQFSNSRSEMNVSTLELGDSALYLCASSLVLAETLNTEAFFGQGTRLTVV.

This sequence joins TRBV4-2 and TRBJ1-5; D call uncertain. V was shortened by 4 bases and J by 4 bases, with 8 bases between the two germline ends. CDR1 and CDR2 from the germline V gene are LGHNA and YNFKEQ. This CDR3 is 13 amino acids long. In DNA, the CDR3 is TGTGCCAGCAGCCCCAAGTGGAATCAGCCCCAGCATTTT. It yields the protein CASSPKWNQPQHF.